This T cell receptor beta chain was captured in a study of shared clonotypes between healthy human individuals. The study, taken as a whole, reports: The naive CD4 repertoires of four donors were compared, and around 4.9% of clonotypes were shared.

Turning to this clone: What it binds is unknown. At the DNA level, this CDR3 is encoded by other sequences in the same sample as well.

The CDR3 spans 12 residues. Germline V CDR1 and CDR2: MDHEN, SYDVKM. Trimming shortened V by 1 base and J by 3 bases, and 3 bases separated the two germline ends. Sequencing used immunoSEQ multiplex PCR; TCRdb keeps in-frame clones, though not all of them. The sample yields some 2,400,000 clones, almost 96% seen once. Each donor was a Caucasian adult residing in Nashville, Tennessee. This TCR was sampled from a man between 18 and 29 years old in good health. The chain is built from TRBV28 and TRBJ1-2; D gene ambiguous. The sequenced sample was naive CD4+ T cells sorted from blood. Subset: CD45RA+ positively selected. The CDR3 DNA reads TGTGCCAGCAGTTTATCGGACTATGGCTACACCTTC. Translating it yields CASSLSDYGYTF.